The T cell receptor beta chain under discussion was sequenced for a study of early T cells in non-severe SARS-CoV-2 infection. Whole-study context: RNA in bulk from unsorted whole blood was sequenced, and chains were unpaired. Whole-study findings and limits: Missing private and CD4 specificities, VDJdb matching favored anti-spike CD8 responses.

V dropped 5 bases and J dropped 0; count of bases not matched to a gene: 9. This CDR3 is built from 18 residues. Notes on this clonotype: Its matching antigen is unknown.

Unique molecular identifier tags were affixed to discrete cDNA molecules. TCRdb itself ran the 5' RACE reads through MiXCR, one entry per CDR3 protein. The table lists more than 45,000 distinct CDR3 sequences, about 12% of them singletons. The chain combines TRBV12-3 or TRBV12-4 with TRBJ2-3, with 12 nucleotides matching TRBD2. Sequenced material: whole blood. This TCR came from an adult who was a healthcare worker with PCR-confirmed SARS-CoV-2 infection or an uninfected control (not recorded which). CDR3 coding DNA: TGTGCCAGCAGTCCCCACCGGCTAGCGGGGGGGAGCACAGATACGCAGTATTTT. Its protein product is CASSPHRLAGGSTDTQYF.